This T cell receptor (beta chain) was captured in a study of blood T cell repertoires in COVID-19 (TCRdb year 2020). Looking at the study overall: Collaborator samples came from the United States, Italy and Spain and covered acute and convalescent phases of COVID-19. The material from the prospective study consisted of cDNA or gDNA derived from T cells, B-cell-depleted T cells, or PBMCs. Subjects who had been exposed to COVID-19, were actively infected with it, or had recovered from it provided the deeply sampled blood TCRbeta repertoires that made up the dataset. The repertoires were made available in a free public database intended to serve as a resource for research on the immune response to SARS-CoV-2. Samples were obtained from the ongoing ImmuneRACE study (first 160 participants) and from 1,254 subjects provided by 6 global collaborators. Sample metadata almost always included a de-identified subject ID, COVID-19 status, age in years and sex. Where HLA class I and class II types were available, the types were taken from metadata supplied by the sample provider, not from assay-based typing.

CDR1 and CDR2 are read off the germline V gene as LGHNA and YNFKEQ. Measured from the cysteine to the phenylalanine, the CDR3 is 16 residues long. Of all the DNA, just the CDR3 is kept, 48 bases in frame from base 1. Between the V and J ends, shortened by 0 bases and 3 bases respectively, the junction contains 15 bases. TCRbeta CDR3 regions were amplified from genomic DNA using the immunoSEQ Assay, a bias-controlled multiplex PCR. The paper's data handling went like this. The number of nucleated cells in each sample was estimated by amplification of reference gene primers within the assay. To quantify the absolute abundance of each unique TCRbeta CDR3 rearrangement, sequence reads were collapsed and filtered. For each sample, productive Simpson clonality was calculated as the square root of Simpson's diversity index across productive rearrangements. This is the immuneACCESS table as TCRdb keeps it, with only in-frame sequences that have V and J called. A part of the clones is gone; compared with another copy, unresolved V genes explain less than half, and the rest is unexplained. V, J and clone size were drawn from that table, and D and trimming were deduced from the DNA. The sample has about 140,000 clones on record, around 84% of them singletons. The ten largest clones represent 5% to 6% of the sample.

The study at large found these results: The quantity of clinical and demographic metadata differed by source and by participant and was supplied without curation.

The collaborating institutions used their own protocols to collect whole blood in K2EDTA tubes. For TCRbeta analysis, collaborators shipped samples in one of three forms: frozen whole blood, isolated PBMCs, or DNA extracted from either of those sample types. Turning to this clone: Its antigen remains unidentified. No much larger clone exists at a distance of one base, and base qualities are not known.

The sequence was obtained from a human donor in a cohort sampled during active COVID-19. This chain is built from TRBV4-2 and TRBJ2-7; the D gene is perhaps TRBD2, from 6 matching bases. The sequencing input was peripheral blood. CDR3 region: CASSQEGTSSGYEQYF. At the DNA level, the sequence is TGTGCCAGCAGCCAAGAAGGCACTAGCTCCGGCTACGAGCAGTACTTC.